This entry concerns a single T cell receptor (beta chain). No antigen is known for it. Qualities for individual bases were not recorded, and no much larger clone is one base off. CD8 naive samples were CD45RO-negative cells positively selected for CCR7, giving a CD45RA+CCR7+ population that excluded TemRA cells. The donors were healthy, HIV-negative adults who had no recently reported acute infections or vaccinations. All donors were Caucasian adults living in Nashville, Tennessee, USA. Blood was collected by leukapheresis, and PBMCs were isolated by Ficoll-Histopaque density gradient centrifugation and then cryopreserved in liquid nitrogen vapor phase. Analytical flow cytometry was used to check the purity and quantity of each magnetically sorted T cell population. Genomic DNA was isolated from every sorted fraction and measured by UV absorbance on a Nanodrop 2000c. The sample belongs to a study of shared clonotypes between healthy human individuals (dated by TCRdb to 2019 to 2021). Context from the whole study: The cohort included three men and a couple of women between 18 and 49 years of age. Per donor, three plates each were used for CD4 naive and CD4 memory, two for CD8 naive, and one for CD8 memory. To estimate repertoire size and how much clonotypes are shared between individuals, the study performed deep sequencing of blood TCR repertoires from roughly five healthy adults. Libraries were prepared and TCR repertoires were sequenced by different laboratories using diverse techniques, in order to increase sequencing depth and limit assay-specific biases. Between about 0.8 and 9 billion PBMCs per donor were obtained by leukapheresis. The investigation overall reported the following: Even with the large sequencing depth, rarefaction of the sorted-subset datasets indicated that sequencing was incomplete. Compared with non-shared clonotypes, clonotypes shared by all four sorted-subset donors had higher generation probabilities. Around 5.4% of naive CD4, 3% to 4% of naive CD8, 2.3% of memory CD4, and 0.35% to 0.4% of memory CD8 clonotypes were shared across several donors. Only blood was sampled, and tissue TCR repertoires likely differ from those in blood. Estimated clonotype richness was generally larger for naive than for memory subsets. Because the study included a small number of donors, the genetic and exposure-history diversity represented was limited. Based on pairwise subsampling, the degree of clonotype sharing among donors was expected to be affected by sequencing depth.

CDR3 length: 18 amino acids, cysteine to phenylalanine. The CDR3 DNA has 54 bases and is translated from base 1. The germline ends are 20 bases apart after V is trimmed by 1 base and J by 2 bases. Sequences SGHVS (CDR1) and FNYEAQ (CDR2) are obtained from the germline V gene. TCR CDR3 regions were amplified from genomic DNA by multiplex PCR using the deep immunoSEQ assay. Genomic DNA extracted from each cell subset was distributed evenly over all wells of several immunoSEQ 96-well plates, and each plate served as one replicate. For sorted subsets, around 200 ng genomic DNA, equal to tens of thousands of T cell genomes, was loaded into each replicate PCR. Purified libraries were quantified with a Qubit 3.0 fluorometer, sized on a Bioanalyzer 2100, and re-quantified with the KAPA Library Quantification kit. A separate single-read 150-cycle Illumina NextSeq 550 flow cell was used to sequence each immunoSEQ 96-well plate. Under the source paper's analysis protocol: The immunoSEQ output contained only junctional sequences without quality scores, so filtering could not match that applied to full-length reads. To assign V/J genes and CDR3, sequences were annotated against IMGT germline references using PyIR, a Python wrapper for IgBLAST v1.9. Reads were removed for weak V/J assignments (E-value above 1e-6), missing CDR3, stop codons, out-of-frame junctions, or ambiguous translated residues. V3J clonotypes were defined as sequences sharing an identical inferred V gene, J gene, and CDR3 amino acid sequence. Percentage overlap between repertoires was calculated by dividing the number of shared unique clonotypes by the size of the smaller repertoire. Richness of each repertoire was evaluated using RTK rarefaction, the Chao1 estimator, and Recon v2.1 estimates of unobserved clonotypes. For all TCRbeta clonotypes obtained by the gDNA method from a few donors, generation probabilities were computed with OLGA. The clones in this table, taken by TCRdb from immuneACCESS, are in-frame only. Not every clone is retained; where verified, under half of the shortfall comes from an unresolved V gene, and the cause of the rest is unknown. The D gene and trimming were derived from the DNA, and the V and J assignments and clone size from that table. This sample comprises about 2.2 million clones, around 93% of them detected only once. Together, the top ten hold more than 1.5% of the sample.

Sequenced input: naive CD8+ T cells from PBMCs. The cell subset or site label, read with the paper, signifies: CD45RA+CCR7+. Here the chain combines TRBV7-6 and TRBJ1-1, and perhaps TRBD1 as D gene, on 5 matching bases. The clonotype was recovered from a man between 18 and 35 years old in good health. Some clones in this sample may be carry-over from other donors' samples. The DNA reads TGTGCCAGCAGCTTAGTGGCTTTAGGTATGGGGGTCAACACTGAAGCTTTCTTT. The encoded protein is CASSLVALGMGVNTEAFF.